This TCR beta chain was sequenced in a study of blood T cell repertoires in COVID-19. The wider study: Researchers got acute and convalescent COVID-19 samples from the United States, Italy and Spain. The analysed material was cDNA or gDNA that came from T cells, B-cell-depleted T cells, or PBMCs.

Germline V gene data show CDR1 as MDHEN and CDR2 as SYDVKM. The CDR3 contains 14 residues. Trimming left V 5 bases short and J 1 base short, with 11 bases between. In the original processing: Reference gene primer amplification gave estimated nucleated cell counts. Clones were sequenced by immunoSEQ multiplex PCR, and TCRdb holds only the in-frame ones, with some missing. The DNA was the basis for D and trimming; V, J and clone size are from that table. The table has a few hundred thousand clones, nearly 90% seen once. The sequencing input was peripheral blood. The rearrangement links TRBV28 to TRBJ1-2; D is unresolved. The TCR was taken from a woman in her thirties or forties who had recovered from COVID-19. CDR3 sequence (DNA): TGTGCCAGCAGTCGCACAAACTATAACTATGGCTACACCTTC. It encodes CASSRTNYNYGYTF.